This TCR beta chain is from a study of T cells after yellow fever vaccination. Study-level information: Preparation used SMART-Seq v4 Ultra Low Input for the low-cell-number fractions. Findings and caveats of the study: There was a small share of clonotypes that showed up in both the CD4 and CD8 compartments. Though it reached lower strength, the secondary response hit its peak faster, day 5 versus 15. The study noted that FACS-sorted repertoires could contain abundant clonotypes contaminating from the bulk population.

Using its own MiXCR run on the 5' RACE reads, TCRdb lists one record per CDR3 protein. The table lists under 200,000 distinct CDR3 sequences, approximately 10% of them singletons. CDR3 length equals 15 residues. Trimming took off 3 bases at V and 10 bases at J, with 21 bases between the two ends. Germline lookup yields CDR1 MGHRA and CDR2 YSYEKL. A few counts support this clonotype. Its target is not known. This specimen consisted of CD8+ T cells sorted from PBMCs, obtained 15 days after the yellow fever booster vaccination. The genes are TRBV4-1 and TRBJ1-1; D is uncertain. The TCR comes from a man in his late teens or twenties who received the YFV17D yellow fever vaccine. Here the CDR3 reads CASSHPAGGVLRAFF. As DNA, the CDR3 is TGCGCCAGCAGCCACCCGGCTGGCGGGGTTTTAAGAGCTTTCTTT.